This TCR beta chain appears in the sequencing data of a study of cytomegalovirus exposure and HLA in healthy donors. Study-wide results and caveats: In a later analysis, common viral pathogens appeared linked to several of the most significant clusters. As a later analysis showed, a missense DCLRE1C variant was linked to trimming of TCR beta V- and J-genes.

Comments on this clone: Its matching antigen is unknown.

There are 13 residues in the CDR3. In germline, CDR1 is MNHEY, CDR2 SVGAGI. Deletions cut 0 bases from V and 4 bases from J, with 6 bases between. PCR was performed using 60 Vbeta and 13 Jbeta primers. Sequencing used immunoSEQ multiplex PCR; TCRdb keeps in-frame clones, though not all of them. In total, the table holds 90,000 to 130,000 clones. This receptor was obtained from a man aged 35 to 55 in good health and CMV-seropositive. The chain joins TRBV6-5 to TRBJ1-2; D not certain. Sequenced: PBMCs. The CDR3 protein is CASSYSTFYGYTF. The CDR3 DNA follows: TGTGCCAGCAGTTACTCGACATTCTATGGCTACACCTTC.